The present T cell receptor (beta chain) was sequenced within a study of CD8+ T cells in alopecia areata (dated by TCRdb to between 2018 and 2020). Study-wide context: In both human patients and the C3H/HeJ mouse model, the study applied high-throughput TCRbeta sequencing to look at T cell clonal expansion in alopecia areata. Scalp tissue and sorted CD4+ and CD8+ peripheral blood T cells from patchy and totalis/universalis alopecia areata patients and from healthy controls were covered by human TCRbeta sequencing. Clonality in the scalp was compared among normal scalp (n=4), patchy alopecia areata scalp (n=8), and alopecia totalis/universalis scalp (n=8). The RNA source kit depended on sample type: the PAXgene miRNA kit for fixed scalp, the miRNeasy kit for PBMCs, and the RNeasy kit for mouse skin. Amplification of TCRbeta CDR3 regions was done by immunoSEQ multiplex PCR using 35 Vbeta forward primers and 13 Jbeta reverse primers. The investigation overall reported the following: Shared TCR sequences between patients were less evident than in mice, which may be partly attributable to HLA diversity in the patient population. Lesional scalp, especially in alopecia totalis/universalis, showed higher clonality and more expanded CD8+ clones than normal scalp, suggesting antigenic drive. Unlike mouse skin, which is dominated by gammadelta T cells, normal human skin has resident alphabeta T cells that are also sequenced, and this complicates analysis of the scalp TCR repertoire.

Libraries were built with the immunoSEQ multiplex PCR assay. To provide template for TCR sequencing, every sample had RNA extracted and reverse transcribed into cDNA. SuperScript III was used for first-strand cDNA synthesis, primed with a 2:1 mix of oligo-dT and random hexamers. A synthetic immune receptor repertoire was used to gauge amplification bias, and whatever bias remained was removed computationally. The authors' analysis ran thus. Raw reads were preprocessed for error removal, and CDR3 was defined according to IMGT conventions as running from the conserved cysteine to phenylalanine. To get clonality, Shannon entropy was normalized by log2 of the number of productive unique TCRs and the result was subtracted from 1. Scalp TCRbeta sequences were cross-referenced with sorted blood CD4 and CD8 repertoires so that the CD4 or CD8 identity of scalp clones could be inferred. TCRdb re-hosts the immuneACCESS table, in-frame sequences only. Its copies lack some clones; in the studies checked, an unresolved V gene accounts for under half of them, and the cause for the rest is not known. V, J and clone size derive from that table, while D and trimming were established from the DNA sequence. The sample yields about 110,000 clones; around 59% were counted once. Under 25% of the sample is in the top ten clones.

PBMCs were isolated by density centrifugation and stained for CD3, CD4 and CD8, after which CD4+ and CD8+ T cells were sorted on a FACSAria. Scalp biopsies and blood samples were provided by unaffected controls. A word on this clone: What this receptor recognizes is not known. It is likely a read error, because the conserved phenylalanine at the end of the CDR3 is missing.

The sequenced sample consisted of CD8+ T cells sorted from blood. The clonotype comes from a human donor in good health.

The DNA is TGCGCCAGCAGCTCAGAAGCGGGACAGGGGGCCGACATTCAGTACCTC. This translates into CASSSEAGQGADIQYL. The V and J genes are TRBV5-1 and TRBJ2-4; 12 junctional bases match TRBD1. CDR1 SGHRS and CDR2 YFSETQ are derived from the germline V gene. At the junction V is shortened by 3 bases and J by 8 bases; bases outside the gene matches: 9. The CDR3 is 16 amino acids in total, end residues counted. Just the 48-base CDR3 DNA is kept, in frame starting at base 1.